One sample yielded the 5 T cell receptor beta chains listed below, sequenced in a study. TCRdb itself ran the 5' RACE reads through MiXCR, one entry per CDR3 protein. The sample holds approximately 41,000 distinct CDR3 sequences, 25% to 35% seen once. The specimen sequenced was memory CD4+ T cells sorted from a lymph node. Sample subset: memory CD4+ T cells, CD4+CD45RO+CD25-. The receptors here all came from a female donor with breast cancer.

The chain combines TRBV9 with TRBJ2-7, with D possibly being TRBD1 or TRBD2 (5 bases each). Trimming stripped 6 bases from V and 7 bases from J, with 20 bases between. The V gene's germline CDR1 is SGDLS and CDR2 YYNGEE. The CDR3 is 14 residues long. The CDR3 sequence is CASTGADSSREQYF. The DNA for the CDR3 is TGTGCCAGCACCGGGGCAGACAGTTCGAGAGAGCAGTACTTC.

The rearrangement links TRBV5-1 to TRBJ2-2, with 11 positions matching TRBD2. CDR3 length: 16 residues. The germline CDR1 and CDR2 sequences are SGHRS and YFSETQ. V lost 4 bases to trimming and J lost 6 bases; unmatched junction nucleotides: 8. CDR3: CASSPGLAVVAGELFF. The CDR3 nucleotides are TGCGCCAGCAGCCCGGGACTAGCGGTTGTTGCCGGGGAGCTGTTTTTT.

There are a few counts of this clonotype. The chain recombines TRBV5-1 with TRBJ1-5, with D maybe TRBD1 (5 bases). The CDR3 extends over 13 amino acids. Germline values: CDR1 SGHRS, CDR2 YFSETQ. The germline V and J ends were trimmed by 4 bases and 6 bases, with 11 bases remaining between them. The CDR3 nucleotides read TGCGCCAGCAGCGAGGGGCCGGGTCAGCCCCAGCATTTT. The encoded protein is CASSEGPGQPQHF.

This clonotype was counted a few times. The chain employs TRBV4-3 and TRBJ2-3; 8 nucleotides agree with TRBD1. After removal of 1 base from V and 5 bases from J, the junction contained 5 bases not matched to a gene. The CDR3 loop spans 15 amino acids. CDR1 and CDR2 (germline): LGHNA, YSLEER. The chain's CDR3 is CASSQGTGSIDTQYF. CDR3 nucleotide sequence: TGCGCCAGCAGCCAAGGGACAGGGAGTATAGATACGCAGTATTTT.

The chain employs TRBV12-3 or TRBV12-4 and TRBJ1-4; D unresolved. This CDR3 is built from 13 residues. Trimming took 1 base from V and 4 from J, leaving 4 bases between them. The CDR3 sequence is CASSLGHNEKLFF. The CDR3 DNA reads TGTGCCAGCAGTTTAGGACATAATGAAAAACTGTTTTTT.